What follows is one TCR beta chain and its context. The data were taken from a study of blood T cells in healthy people across ages. Study summary: Capture by template switching was about one barcoded beta molecule per two T cells.

A second PCR, run for 7 to 11 cycles, used a sample-barcoded 5' primer plus a J-beta primer mix. A template-switch adaptor that had 12 random nucleotides put a tag on each cDNA molecule. MiXCR was run by TCRdb on the 5' RACE reads, yielding one entry per CDR3 protein. Among 540,000 or so distinct CDR3 sequences listed, approximately 25% were seen once. CDR3 length: 14 amino acids. CDR1 is DFQATT and CDR2 is SNEGSKA in the germline V gene (reference sequence). After removal of 3 bases from V and 4 bases from J, the junction contained 8 bases not matched to a gene. These data are also associated with another study on T cells of mothers and their children. That study adds: Each mother yielded more than 9 million TCR beta CDR3 reads. Each child yielded about 3 million reads.

The clonotype comes from a boy aged 5-17 years in good health. What was sequenced was blood. The chain couples TRBV20-1 to TRBJ1-2; 7 nucleotides match TRBD1. The CDR3 here is CSAREGQALYGYTF. The CDR3 bases are TGCAGTGCTAGGGAAGGACAGGCCCTCTATGGCTACACCTTC.